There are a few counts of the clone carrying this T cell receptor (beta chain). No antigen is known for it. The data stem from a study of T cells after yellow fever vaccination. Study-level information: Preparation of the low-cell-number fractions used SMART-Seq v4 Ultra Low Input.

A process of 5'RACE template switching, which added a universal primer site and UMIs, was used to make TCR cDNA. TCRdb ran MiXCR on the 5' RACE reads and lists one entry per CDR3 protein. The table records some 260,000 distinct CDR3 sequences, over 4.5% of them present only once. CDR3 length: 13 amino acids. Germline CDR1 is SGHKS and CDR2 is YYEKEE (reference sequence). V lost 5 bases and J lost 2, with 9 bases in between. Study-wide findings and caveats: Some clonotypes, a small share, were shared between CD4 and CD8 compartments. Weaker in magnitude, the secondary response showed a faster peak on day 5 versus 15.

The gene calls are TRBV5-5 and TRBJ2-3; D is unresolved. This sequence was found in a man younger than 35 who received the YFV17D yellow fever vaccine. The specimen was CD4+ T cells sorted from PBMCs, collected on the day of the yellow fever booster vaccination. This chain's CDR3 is CASSRQDTDTQYF. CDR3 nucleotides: TGTGCCAGCAGTAGGCAGGACACAGATACGCAGTATTTT.